This T cell receptor (beta chain) derives from a study of shared clonotypes between healthy human individuals. Findings and caveats of the study: Memory subsets had estimated richness that was generally smaller than that of naive subsets.

Libraries were prepared by immunoSEQ multiplex PCR; TCRdb keeps only in-frame clonotypes and omits some of them. This sample has 630,000 or so clones; roughly 98% occur once, and the top ten carry roughly 0.29%. Of note for this clone: The antigen is not known.

Naive-designated CD8 cells lacked CD45RO, were positively enriched for CCR7, and omitted terminally differentiated effector memory CD45RA+ cells. This CDR3 has 13 amino acids. Germline CDR1 reads MGHRA; CDR2 reads YSYEKL. Trimming at V came to 6 bases and at J to 6 bases, leaving 4 bases not matched to a gene. Material: naive CD8+ T cells sorted from blood. The receptor comes from a young man in good health. This chain uses TRBV4-1 with TRBJ2-2, with TRBD1 identical over 7 bases. CDR3 region: CASRRTGAGELFF. As DNA, the CDR3 is TGCGCCAGCAGACGAACAGGGGCCGGGGAGCTGTTTTTT.